Presented here are 19 T cell receptor beta chains from one specimen sequenced in a study of graft-versus-host responses after intestinal transplantation. Graft samples were processed, releasing intraepithelial and lamina propria lymphocytes. The table came from immunoSEQ multiplex PCR; TCRdb's copy has only in-frame clones and leaves some out. The sample records about 8,100 clones, 55% to 75% being singletons. The sequencing used ileum tissue, collected approximately 460 days after transplant. The receptors come from a human patient who received an intestinal transplant, so some T cells may come from the graft donor.

This clone was counted between two and nine times. The chain recombines TRBV4-1 with TRBJ1-6, with D possibly being TRBD1 (6 bases). The CDR3 spans 15 residues. Germline V CDR1 and CDR2: MGHRA, YSYEKL. Trimming shortened V by 3 bases and J by 0 bases, and 6 bases separated the two germline ends. The CDR3 loop reads CASSQDSSYNSPLHF. As DNA, the CDR3 is TGCGCCAGCAGCCAGGACAGCTCCTATAATTCACCCCTCCACTTT.

The chain recombines TRBV5-6 with TRBJ2-1; TRBD1 matches at 7 bases. Losses at the gene ends were 2 bases for V and 9 bases for J; bases not matched to a gene: 5. Germline assignment: CDR1 SGHDT and CDR2 YYEEEE. The CDR3 sequence is 13 residues long. CDR3 region: CASSFTGVGEQFF. The CDR3, as DNA: TGTGCCAGCAGCTTCACAGGGGTAGGTGAGCAGTTCTTC.

The chain recombines TRBV27 with TRBJ2-1; D unresolved. Trimming left V 3 bases short and J 8 bases short, with 14 bases between. The CDR3 is made up of 14 amino acids. The germline gives CDR1 MNHEY, CDR2 SMNVEV (reference sequence). The CDR3 DNA reads TGTGCCAGCAGTTTGCTCGCCGCCGGCGATGAGCAGTTCTTC. It specifies CASSLLAAGDEQFF.

This clone has a handful of counts. The chain couples TRBV7-2 to TRBJ2-2, with unresolved D. The germline V and J ends were trimmed by 5 bases and 7 bases, with 14 bases remaining between them. The CDR3 has 14 residues. CDR1 and CDR2 from the germline V gene are SGHTA and FQGNSA. In nucleotides, the CDR3 is TGTGCCAGCAGCCCCGATTCGGGCGACGGGGAGCTGTTTTTT. Translated, it gives CASSPDSGDGELFF.

V and J are TRBV10-3 and TRBJ2-1, with TRBD1 matching over 7 bases. This CDR3 spans 14 amino acids. CDR1 ENHRY and CDR2 SYGVKD come from the germline V gene. Unmatched junction bases numbered 5, after V lost 3 bases and J lost 6 bases. In DNA, the CDR3 is TGTGCCATCAGTGATAGGGGACAGATCAATGAGCAGTTCTTC. It translates to CAISDRGQINEQFF.

The chain couples TRBV28 to TRBJ1-5; the D gene is possibly TRBD1 (5 bases). The V and J ends lost 3 bases and 3 bases respectively, with 9 bases between them. The CDR3 is 14 amino acids. Germline CDR1 is MDHEN and CDR2 is SYDVKM. The CDR3 DNA is TGTGCCAGCAGTTTTGGGGACTACAATCAGCCCCAGCATTTT. This translates into CASSFGDYNQPQHF.

V and J are TRBV19 and TRBJ1-2; D is possibly TRBD1 (5 bases). The CDR3 is 15 amino acids. CDR1 and CDR2 (germline): LNHDA, SQIVND (reference sequence). V gave up 6 bases and J gave up 2 bases, with 16 bases separating them. The CDR3 DNA is TGTGCCAGTAGGCCGACAGACTCCTTCAACTATGGCTACACCTTC. It yields the protein CASRPTDSFNYGYTF.

This clone was seen only a few times. This rearrangement joins TRBV5-1 to TRBJ1-1, with 7 bases lining up with TRBD1. The CDR3 is 15 amino acids. Germline assignment: CDR1 SGHRS and CDR2 YFSETQ. V trimming: 4 bases; J trimming: 1 base; junction bases outside the gene matches: 7. The CDR3 spells CASSREGARNTEAFF. CDR3 nucleotide sequence: TGCGCCAGCAGCAGAGAGGGGGCGAGGAACACTGAAGCTTTCTTT.

The chain has TRBV2 and TRBJ2-3; D may match TRBD1 or TRBD2 (5 bases each). V shed 1 base and J shed 2 bases, with 13 bases lying between them. This CDR3 is built from 16 residues. CDR1 is SNHLY, CDR2 FYNNEI, per germline. The CDR3 region is CASSEVGGFDTDTQYF. CDR3 nucleotides: TGTGCCAGCAGTGAAGTTGGGGGTTTCGACACAGATACGCAGTATTTT.

The chain recombines TRBV7-9 with TRBJ1-1; no reliable D call. The V end lost 3 bases, the J end lost 1 base, and 9 bases lay between the germline ends. Germline assignment: CDR1 SEHNR and CDR2 FQNEAQ (reference sequence). CDR3 length: 14 amino acids. CDR3 amino acids: CASSLKRENTEAFF. The CDR3 DNA reads TGTGCCAGCAGCTTGAAACGGGAGAACACTGAAGCTTTCTTT.

V and J are TRBV4-1 and TRBJ2-3; 8 nucleotides align to TRBD2. V lost 2 bases to trimming and J lost 4 bases; unmatched junction nucleotides: 5. CDR1 and CDR2 from the germline V gene are MGHRA and YSYEKL. The CDR3 contains 15 residues. The CDR3 coding sequence is TGCGCCAGCAGCCAAAGCGGGGGCCCTGCAGATACGCAGTATTTT. The encoded protein is CASSQSGGPADTQYF.

This clone was detected only a few times. The chain joins TRBV20-1 to TRBJ2-5; D ambiguous. Germline CDR1 is DFQATT and CDR2 is SNEGSKA (reference sequence). The CDR3 spans 11 residues. V lost 6 bases and J lost 5, with 10 bases in between. The chain's CDR3 is CSASFKETQYF. The CDR3 bases are TGCAGTGCATCCTTTAAGGAGACCCAGTACTTC.

J is TRBJ2-7 and V is TRBV2; D is possibly TRBD2 (6 bases). This CDR3 spans 11 amino acids. V was shortened by 4 bases and J by 9 bases, with 10 bases between the two germline ends. Germline lookup yields CDR1 SNHLY and CDR2 FYNNEI. The CDR3, as DNA: TGTGCCAGCAGTGCAGCGGGCATGCAGTACTTC. It specifies CASSAAGMQYF.

V gene TRBV27 combines with J gene TRBJ2-1, with 7 nucleotides matching TRBD2. CDR1 and CDR2 from the germline V gene are MNHEY and SMNVEV (reference sequence). The junction had 5 bases not matched to a gene; V was cut back by 3 bases and J by 3 bases. The CDR3 has 15 residues. CDR3 sequence: CASSLGSGGYNEQFF. In nucleotides, the CDR3 is TGTGCCAGCAGTTTGGGGTCGGGGGGCTACAATGAGCAGTTCTTC.

Of note for this clone: Other DNA sequences in the sample encode the same CDR3. The gene calls are TRBV6-6 and TRBJ1-2; D is unclear. V gave up 0 bases and J gave up 2 bases, with 7 bases separating them. CDR1 is MNHNY, CDR2 SVGAGI, per germline (reference sequence). The CDR3 consists of 14 residues. The CDR3, as DNA: TGTGCCAGCAGTTACTCGAAAGGGAACTATGGCTACACCTTC. Translation gives CASSYSKGNYGYTF.

This rearrangement joins TRBV19 to TRBJ1-4; 9 nucleotides line up with TRBD1. Germline CDR1 reads LNHDA; CDR2 reads SQIVND (reference sequence). The CDR3 has 14 residues. The V gene end was trimmed by 6 bases and the J gene end by 8 bases; junction bases not matched to a gene: 7. DNA for the CDR3: TGTGCCAGTAGGACGACAGGGGGAGAAGAAAAACTGTTTTTT. It translates to CASRTTGGEEKLFF.

V and J are TRBV2 and TRBJ2-5; D remains unclear. The CDR3 contains 10 residues. The germline gives CDR1 SNHLY, CDR2 FYNNEI. V gave up 7 bases and J gave up 5 bases, with 5 bases separating them. CDR3 region: CASTRETQYF. DNA for the CDR3: TGTGCCAGCACGAGGGAGACCCAGTACTTC.

This chain connects TRBV28 to TRBJ2-5; 10 bases align to TRBD2. Unmatched junction bases numbered 10, after V lost 2 bases and J lost 4 bases. Germline values: CDR1 MDHEN, CDR2 SYDVKM. The CDR3 runs 17 residues. CDR3 nucleotides: TGTGCCAGCAGTTTAAGGCTAGCGGGGGCCAGGGGAGAGACCCAGTACTTC. It encodes CASSLRLAGARGETQYF.

The V and J genes are TRBV7-9 and TRBJ1-1; 8 positions match TRBD1. The junction had 8 bases not matched to a gene; V was cut back by 5 bases and J by 9 bases. The CDR3 spans 13 residues. Per the germline V gene, CDR1 is SEHNR and CDR2 is FQNEAQ (reference sequence). The CDR3 protein is CASSLGQGRQAFF. As DNA, the CDR3 is TGTGCCAGCAGCCTCGGACAGGGCCGTCAAGCTTTCTTT. The full variable domain, completed using reference TRBV7-9 and TRBJ1-1, is DTGVSQNPRHKITKRGQNVTFRCDPISEHNRLYWYRQTLGQGPEFLTYFQNEAQLEKSRLLSDRFSAERPKGSFSTLEIQRTEQGDSAMYLCASSLGQGRQAFFGQGTRLTVV.